Described below is a single T cell receptor beta chain sequence and its context. Donation came from healthy HIV-negative adults that had no recent acute infections or vaccinations. The data derive from a study of shared clonotypes between healthy human individuals. Data came from immunoSEQ multiplex PCR; TCRdb stores just in-frame clones and leaves some out. This table holds 2,500,000 or so clones, under 95% found once. Germline V gene sequence: CDR1 MGHRA, CDR2 YSYEKL. V dropped 2 bases and J dropped 3; count of bases not matched to a gene: 10. The CDR3 runs to 18 residues. This sequence originates from a man in his late teens or twenties in good health. Some clones in this sample may be carry-over from other donors' samples. The chain couples TRBV4-1 to TRBJ2-3; 11 positions match TRBD2. Material: naive CD4+ T cells from PBMCs. Sample subset: CD45RA+ positively selected. The CDR3 region is CASSQRYPSGRRTDTQYF. The CDR3 coding sequence is TGCGCCAGCAGCCAACGATACCCTAGCGGGAGGAGGACAGATACGCAGTATTTT.